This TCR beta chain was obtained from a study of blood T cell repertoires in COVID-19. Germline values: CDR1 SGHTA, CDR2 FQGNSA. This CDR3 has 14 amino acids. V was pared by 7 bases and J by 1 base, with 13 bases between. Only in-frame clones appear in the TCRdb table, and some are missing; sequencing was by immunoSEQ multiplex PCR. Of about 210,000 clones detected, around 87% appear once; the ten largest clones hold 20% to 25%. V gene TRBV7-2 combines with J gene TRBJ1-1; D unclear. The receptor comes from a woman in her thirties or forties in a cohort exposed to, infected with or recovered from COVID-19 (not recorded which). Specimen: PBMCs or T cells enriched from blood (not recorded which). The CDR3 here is CASTVAGGNTEAFF. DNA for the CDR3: TGTGCCAGCACCGTCGCTGGAGGGAACACTGAAGCTTTCTTT.